The 19 T cell receptor beta chains listed next were all sequenced from one sample in a study of molecular identifiers for immune sequencing clone quantification. Each CDR3 protein is one row after TCRdb ran MiXCR on the PCR reads. The table has about 630,000 distinct CDR3 sequences, around 25% seen once. The sequenced material came from naive CD8+ T cells from blood, with Jurkat cell RNA spiked in. Indicated subset: FACS-sorted CD8+CD4-CCR7+CD45RA+ naive T cells. Source of these receptors: a human donor in good health. Some libraries in this study had Jurkat cell RNA spiked in.

The rearrangement joins TRBV19 to TRBJ2-1; 7 nucleotides line up with TRBD2. The V and J ends lost 9 bases and 2 bases, in that order; junction bases with no gene match: 4. The CDR3 totals 13 residues. Per germline, CDR1 LNHDA and CDR2 SQIVND (reference sequence). The CDR3 sequence: CASGAGAYNEQFF. Written as DNA, the CDR3 is TGTGCCAGCGGGGCGGGAGCCTACAATGAGCAGTTCTTC.

This clonotype occurred many times. The chain recombines TRBV3-1 with TRBJ1-6; 7 bases align to TRBD1. CDR1 LGHDT and CDR2 YNNKEL come from the germline V gene (reference sequence). The CDR3 spans 17 residues. The V and J ends lost 2 bases and 8 bases, in that order; junction bases with no gene match: 12. In nucleotides, the CDR3 is TGTGCCAGCAGCCAACAAGTCTGGACAGGCCTGGATTCACCCCTCCACTTT. It is translated as CASSQQVWTGLDSPLHF.

This chain connects TRBV5-6 to TRBJ2-1; a weak D match, TRBD2 (5 bases). Trimming pared 0 bases from V and 10 bases from J, leaving 17 bases between. The CDR3 length is 15 residues. Germline V gives CDR1 SGHDT, CDR2 YYEEEE. This CDR3 is CASSLVRASLKEQFF. DNA for the CDR3: TGTGCCAGCAGCTTGGTCCGCGCTAGCCTTAAGGAGCAGTTCTTC.

This chain joins TRBV4-3 and TRBJ2-1; the match to TRBD2 covers 10 bases. The CDR3 loop spans 16 amino acids. The junction had 10 bases not matched to a gene; V was cut back by 4 bases and J by 7 bases. The germline gives CDR1 LGHNA, CDR2 YSLEER. The CDR3 loop is CASSLFLAGGQNEQFF. The CDR3 coding sequence is TGCGCCAGCAGCCTCTTCTTAGCGGGAGGACAGAATGAGCAGTTCTTC.

This clonotype occurred a few times. The V gene is TRBV9, the J gene TRBJ2-2; 9 bases line up with TRBD1. CDR1 SGDLS and CDR2 YYNGEE come from the germline V gene. V trimming: 3 bases; J trimming: 7 bases; junction bases outside the gene matches: 7. The CDR3 runs to 15 residues. The CDR3 nucleotides are TGTGCCAGCAGCGCCACAGGGGGCGCGTTCGGGGAGCTGTTTTTT. This gives the protein CASSATGGAFGELFF.

CDR3 residues: CASSFEVVNPQYF. The CDR3 bases are TGTGCCAGCAGCTTCGAAGTAGTTAACCCGCAGTATTTT. The chain recombines TRBV11-2 with TRBJ2-3; no clear D gene. The V end was cut by 3 bases, the J end by 10 bases, with 14 bases between. This CDR3 spans 13 amino acids. Germline lookup yields CDR1 SGHAT and CDR2 FQNNGV.

This clonotype was counted at least ten times. V gene TRBV29-1 combines with J gene TRBJ2-7, with 8 nucleotides matching TRBD2. With V trimmed by 7 bases and J by 6 bases, 14 bases remained unmatched. Germline V gene lookup returns CDR1 SQVTM and CDR2 ANQGSEA. The CDR3 totals 14 residues. The CDR3 bases are TGCAGCGCTGGAGGGACTAGTCGGGGGGGCGAGCAGTACTTC. It yields the protein CSAGGTSRGGEQYF.

This chain links TRBV7-9 with TRBJ1-5; D perhaps matches TRBD1 (5 bases). Trimming pared 8 bases from V and 4 bases from J, leaving 15 bases between. This CDR3 contains 14 residues. CDR1 is SEHNR, CDR2 FQNEAQ, per germline (reference sequence). The CDR3 DNA reads as TGTGCCAGCGCTGGGGCCCTAGGGAATCAGCCCCAGCATTTT. Translated: CASAGALGNQPQHF. Looking up the rest from reference TRBV7-9 and TRBJ1-5 gives the full variable domain: DTGVSQNPRHKITKRGQNVTFRCDPISEHNRLYWYRQTLGQGPEFLTYFQNEAQLEKSRLLSDRFSAERPKGSFSTLEIQRTEQGDSAMYLCASAGALGNQPQHFGDGTRLSIL.

On this clonotype: Sequence at one end of the junction differs from germline and may be a read error. The rearrangement uses TRBV5-6 and TRBJ2-2; TRBD1 matches 9 bases. The CDR3 extends over 14 amino acids. The germline gives CDR1 SGHDT, CDR2 YYEEEE. Here the CDR3 reads CASRQQGAGGELIF. In DNA form, the CDR3 reads TGTGCCAGCAGACAACAGGGGGCCGGCGGGGAGCTGATTTTT.

With respect to this clonotype: A read error may produce the germline difference seen at one junction end. This rearrangement joins TRBV29-1 to TRBJ2-1; 10 bases match TRBD2. CDR3 length: 14 amino acids. Germline CDR1 is SQVTM and CDR2 is ANQGSEA. CDR3 nucleotides: TGCAGCGTTAAGGCGGCTAGCGGGAGCTATGAGCAGTCCTTC. It yields the protein CSVKAASGSYEQSF.

With respect to this clonotype: A much larger clone is a single base away; this may be a read error. The chain combines TRBV5-1 with TRBJ2-7; 7 nucleotides line up with TRBD1. CDR1 is SGHRS, CDR2 YFSETQ, per germline. The CDR3 spans 15 residues. In nucleotides, the CDR3 is TGCGCCAGCAGCTTGGAGGGACAGAGCTCCTACGCGCAGTACTTC. This codes for CASSLEGQSSYAQYF. Full variable domain (rest looked up from reference TRBV5-1 and TRBJ2-7): KAGVTQTPRYLIKTRGQQVTLSCSPISGHRSVSWYQQTPGQGLQFLFEYFSETQRNKGNFPGRFSGRQFSNSRSEMNVSTLELGDSALYLCASSLEGQSSYAQYFGPGTRLTVT.

This clonotype has at least ten counts. The chain recombines TRBV2 with TRBJ2-7; possible D gene TRBD1, 6 bases. The CDR3 runs 12 residues. The V gene's germline CDR1 is SNHLY and CDR2 FYNNEI. V gave up 3 bases and J gave up 6 bases, with 9 bases separating them. The CDR3 protein is CASSDRGSEQYF. CDR3 bases: TGTGCCAGCAGTGATAGGGGGTCCGAGCAGTACTTC.

This clonotype was detected a few times. The chain links TRBV5-1 to TRBJ2-1; D unclear. CDR1 SGHRS and CDR2 YFSETQ come from the germline V gene. The germline V and J ends were trimmed by 2 bases and 8 bases, with 8 bases remaining between them. CDR3 length: 12 amino acids. The CDR3 reads CASSFQSYEQFF. For the CDR3, the DNA is TGCGCCAGCAGCTTCCAGAGCTATGAGCAGTTCTTC.

As to this clonotype: A junction boundary mismatches the germline segment, possibly from a read error. The genes are TRBV20-1 and TRBJ2-7; possible D gene TRBD2, 5 bases. The germline V gene has CDR1 DFQATT and CDR2 SNEGSKA (reference sequence). The CDR3 extends over 13 amino acids. This chain's CDR3 is CSASPGISYAQYF. For the CDR3, the DNA is TGCAGTGCTAGCCCGGGGATCTCCTACGCGCAGTACTTC.

The chain's CDR3 is CASSELKGSATNEKLFF. In DNA, the CDR3 is TGTGCCAGCAGTGAATTGAAGGGAAGCGCAACTAATGAAAAACTGTTTTTT. This chain joins TRBV25-1 and TRBJ1-4, with D unresolved. The CDR3 sequence is 17 residues long. Trimming took off 1 base at V and 0 bases at J, with 12 bases between the two ends. CDR1 and CDR2 from the germline V gene are MGHDK and SYGVNS.

The V gene is TRBV4-1, the J gene TRBJ1-3; no definite D call. Per the germline V gene, CDR1 is MGHRA and CDR2 is YSYEKL. The CDR3 sequence is 17 residues long. Trimming stripped 0 bases from V and 0 bases from J, with 12 bases between. This CDR3 is CASSQDGLDSSGNTIYF. The CDR3 DNA follows: TGCGCCAGCAGCCAAGATGGACTGGACTCCTCTGGAAACACCATATATTTT.

This clonotype was recorded once. This clone may be a read error of a much larger clone one base away. J is TRBJ1-4 and V is TRBV5-1; 7 bases agree with TRBD1. This CDR3 region has 15 residues. CDR1 and CDR2 from the germline V gene are SGHRS and YFSETQ. Germline trimming cut 6 bases from V and 5 bases from J; bases unmatched to any gene: 10. CDR3 sequence (DNA): TGCGCCAGCATCTCGCTGACAGGGATGAATGAAAAACTGTTTTTT. Translating gives CASISLTGMNEKLFF.

Ten or more counts support this clonotype. J is TRBJ2-7 and V is TRBV2; the match to TRBD2 covers 11 bases. Germline V gene lookup returns CDR1 SNHLY and CDR2 FYNNEI. J lost 3 bases, V lost 4 bases, and 2 bases had no gene match. The CDR3 is 14 amino acids. In nucleotides, the CDR3 is TGTGCCAGCAGTGGACTAGCGGGGCACTACGAGCAGTACTTC. Protein product: CASSGLAGHYEQYF.

The chain joins TRBV28 to TRBJ1-4; D remains ambiguous. There are 15 residues in the CDR3. Per the germline V gene, CDR1 is MDHEN and CDR2 is SYDVKM. With 3 bases removed from V and 14 bases from J, the gap between germline ends came to 22 bases. The CDR3 spells CASSFSAGYSEVLFF. The CDR3 bases are TGTGCCAGCAGTTTCTCGGCGGGATACTCCGAAGTTCTGTTTTTT. Together with reference TRBV28 and TRBJ1-4, the CDR3 gives the full variable domain: DVKVTQSSRYLVKRTGEKVFLECVQDMDHENMFWYRQDPGLGLRLIYFSYDVKMKEKGDIPEGYSVSREKKERFSLILESASTNQTSMYLCASSFSAGYSEVLFFGSGTQLSVL.